Given below is one T cell receptor beta chain in context. Time point defined: pre-sensitization, week 0. The sample's treatment: therapeutic diphenylcyclopropenone sensitization with weekly scalp DPC. This entry is derived from a study of human T cells and chemical hapten exposure. Study as a whole: Small discrepancies in pooled library volume mainly accounted for the varying TCR yields per sample.

This CDR3 comprises 15 residues. The germline V gene encodes CDR1 MNHNY and CDR2 SVGAGI (reference sequence). Germline trimming cut 0 bases from V and 2 bases from J; bases unmatched to any gene: 0. TCRdb re-derived calls from the RACE reads in MiXCR, one entry per CDR3 protein. The sample lists a few hundred thousand distinct CDR3 sequences, 4.5% to 5.5% occurring once. Here the sequenced sample was whole blood, taken in connection with sensitization to the hapten diphenylcyclopropenone (DPC). The clonotype was recovered from a woman younger than 35 with alopecia areata. Some clones in this sample may be carry-over from other donors' samples. V and J are TRBV6-6 and TRBJ2-7, with 11 bases identical to TRBD2. The CDR3 nucleotides read TGTGCCAGCAGTTACTCTAGCGGGGGGGCCTACGAGCAGTACTTC. It translates to CASSYSSGGAYEQYF.